The 11 T cell receptor beta chains below were found in one sample sequenced in a study of spatial heterogeneity in lung cancer. As for time point: sample taken at primary tumor resection. MiXCR, applied by TCRdb to the 5' RACE reads, yields one record per CDR3 protein. Altogether 60,000 to 90,000 distinct CDR3 sequences are present, 7.5% to 9.5% being singletons, with the ten largest covering 6.8%. This material consisted of PBMCs, taken at surgery. Source of these receptors: a male donor with early-stage non-small cell lung cancer.

The chain couples TRBV3-1 to TRBJ1-2; D is perhaps TRBD1 (6 bases). The CDR3 contains 14 residues. Germline values: CDR1 LGHDT, CDR2 YNNKEL (reference sequence). Trimming took 4 bases from V and 7 from J, leaving 16 bases between them. Here the CDR3 DNA reads TGTGCCAGCAGCCCAACCTCAGGGGAGGGTGGCTACACCTTC. Translation: CASSPTSGEGGYTF.

This clonotype was counted at least ten times. This chain connects TRBV30 to TRBJ2-1; the match to TRBD2 covers 7 bases. J lost 12 bases, V lost 0 bases, and 8 bases had no gene match. Germline V lookup: CDR1 GTSNPN, CDR2 SVGIG (reference sequence). CDR3 length: 13 amino acids. CDR3 sequence: CAWSVAAGLGQFF. The CDR3 bases are TGTGCCTGGAGTGTAGCAGCGGGATTGGGGCAGTTCTTC.

This clonotype was counted ten times or more. The chain recombines TRBV5-4 with TRBJ2-7; weak D call: TRBD2 (7 bases). Germline V CDR1 and CDR2: SGHNT, YYREEE (reference sequence). V dropped 2 bases and J dropped 5 bases, with 14 bases sitting between them. This CDR3 contains 14 residues. The CDR3, as DNA: TGTGCCAGCAGCTTCACAGGGAGGGTCCACGAGCAGTACTTC. It encodes CASSFTGRVHEQYF.

This clonotype was recorded many times. V is TRBV29-1 and J is TRBJ2-1, with 8 bases aligning to TRBD2. Germline V gene sequence: CDR1 SQVTM, CDR2 ANQGSEA. This CDR3 is built from 15 residues. Unmatched junction bases numbered 12, after V lost 4 bases and J lost 7 bases. The CDR3 spells CSVVRVSGSQNEQFF. CDR3 sequence (DNA): TGCAGCGTTGTTCGGGTAAGCGGGAGTCAAAATGAGCAGTTCTTC.

Ten or more counts support this clonotype. V usage is TRBV6-5 and J usage is TRBJ2-5; possibly TRBD2 for D (6 bases). The germline V gene has CDR1 MNHEY and CDR2 SVGAGI. V gave up 6 bases and J gave up 4 bases, with 15 bases separating them. The CDR3 length is 14 residues. As DNA, the CDR3 is TGTGCCAGCAGAGCTCAGCGGGCCGTAGAGACCCAGTACTTC. Its protein product is CASRAQRAVETQYF.

The V gene is TRBV7-2, the J gene TRBJ2-1; D possibly corresponds to TRBD2 (6 bases). Between the trimmed V and J ends, which lost 2 bases and 2 bases, there was a span of 10 bases. CDR1 SGHTA and CDR2 FQGNSA come from the germline V gene. This CDR3 is 15 amino acids long. The CDR3 nucleotides are TGTGCCAGCAGCTTATACGGGAGCACCTACAATGAGCAGTTCTTC. As protein: CASSLYGSTYNEQFF.

This clonotype has ten or more counts. The chain is built from TRBV12-3 or TRBV12-4 and TRBJ1-5; 11 bases align to TRBD1. V lost 7 bases, J lost 4 bases, and 6 bases stayed unmatched. This CDR3 spans 15 amino acids. In nucleotides, the CDR3 is TGTGCCAGCAATTCGGGACAGGGGGATAATCAGCCCCAGCATTTT. This encodes CASNSGQGDNQPQHF.

This clonotype was seen a few times. The chain has TRBV12-3 or TRBV12-4 and TRBJ1-5; 7 nucleotides line up with TRBD1. The CDR3 spans 13 residues. V lost 6 bases and J lost 3; bases outside the gene matches: 2. The CDR3 region is CASRQGNNQPQHF. In DNA, the CDR3 is TGTGCCAGCAGACAGGGGAACAATCAGCCCCAGCATTTT.

The chain's CDR3 is CATSDPARQEGETQYF. The DNA of the CDR3 is TGTGCCACCAGTGACCCCGCTAGACAGGAAGGAGAGACCCAGTACTTC. The chain carries TRBV24-1 and TRBJ2-5, with D possibly TRBD1 on 6 matching bases. CDR3 length: 16 residues. Germline V gene sequence: CDR1 KGHDR, CDR2 SFDVKD. V shed 4 bases and J shed 4 bases, with 18 bases lying between them.

This chain links TRBV12-5 with TRBJ2-7, with D possibly being TRBD1 (6 bases). This CDR3 has 13 residues. The germline V and J ends were trimmed by 8 bases and 0 bases, with 11 bases remaining between them. Germline CDR1 is LGHNT and CDR2 is FRNRAP. In DNA, the CDR3 is TGTGCTAGTCGCGGACAGAGCTCCTACGAGCAGTACTTC. As protein: CASRGQSSYEQYF.

The rearrangement uses TRBV27 and TRBJ2-1; 7 bases map to TRBD2. The CDR3 totals 16 residues. Germline CDR1 and CDR2: MNHEY and SMNVEV (reference sequence). V lost 3 bases to trimming and J lost 5 bases; unmatched junction nucleotides: 10. The CDR3 region has the DNA TGTGCCAGCAGTTTTTCGGCGGGAGCACCCCACAATGAGCAGTTCTTC. The encoded protein is CASSFSAGAPHNEQFF.